This T cell receptor beta chain originates from a study of blood T cell repertoires in COVID-19. For the study at large: Samples of COVID-19 (acute and convalescent) were obtained from the United States, Italy and Spain. Nucleic acid was either cDNA or gDNA, and it came from T cells, B-cell-depleted T cells, or PBMCs.

Libraries were prepared by immunoSEQ multiplex PCR; TCRdb keeps only in-frame clonotypes and omits some of them. Here the sample spans around 16,000 clones, 80% to 85% being singletons. This clonotype was sampled from an older man with active or convalescent COVID-19. Material: peripheral blood.

CDR3 protein: CASSEIRDQETQYF. In DNA form, the CDR3 reads TGTGCCAGCAGTGAAATCCGGGACCAAGAGACCCAGTACTTC. The chain couples TRBV2 to TRBJ2-5; the D is unclear. Trimming left V 2 bases short and J 0 bases short, with 7 bases between. Germline-derived CDR1 and CDR2 are SNHLY and FYNNEI. CDR3 length: 14 amino acids.